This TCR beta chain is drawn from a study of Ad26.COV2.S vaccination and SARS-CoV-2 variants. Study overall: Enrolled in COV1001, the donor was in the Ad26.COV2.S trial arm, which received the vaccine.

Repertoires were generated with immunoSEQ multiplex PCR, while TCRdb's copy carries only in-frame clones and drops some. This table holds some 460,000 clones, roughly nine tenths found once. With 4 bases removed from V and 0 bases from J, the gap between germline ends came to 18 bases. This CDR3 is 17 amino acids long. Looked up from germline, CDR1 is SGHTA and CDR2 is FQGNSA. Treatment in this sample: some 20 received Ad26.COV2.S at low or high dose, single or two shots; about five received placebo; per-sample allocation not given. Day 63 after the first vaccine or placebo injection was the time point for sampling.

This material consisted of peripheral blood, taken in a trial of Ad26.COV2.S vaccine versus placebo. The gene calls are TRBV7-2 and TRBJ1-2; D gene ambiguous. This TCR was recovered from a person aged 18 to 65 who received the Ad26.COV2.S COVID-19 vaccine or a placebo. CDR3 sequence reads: CASSSQPGRIANYGYTF. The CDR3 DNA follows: TGTGCCAGCAGCTCACAACCCGGACGTATAGCTAACTATGGCTACACCTTC.